This T cell receptor (beta chain) was sequenced in a study of beta chain features in type 1 diabetes. Points from the study as a whole: Moderate but significant shortening of TCRB CDR3s was recorded in all four CD4+ subsets from Type 1 diabetes patients.

This CDR3 is built from 15 residues. Germline lookup yields CDR1 MNHNY and CDR2 SVGAGI (reference sequence). Trimming stripped 5 bases from V and 1 base from J, with 11 bases between. Every isolated RNA sample was fully reverse transcribed, so sequencing captured expressed TCRB transcripts. Method: immunoSEQ multiplex PCR; TCRdb's copy keeps in-frame clones and lacks some. Of about 340,000 clones detected, approximately 12% appear once; the ten largest clones hold roughly 0.015%. Concerning this clone itself: Its specificity is not known.

V usage is TRBV6-6 and J usage is TRBJ2-2; D is perhaps TRBD1 (5 bases). The sequence was collected from a woman younger than 30 with type 1 diabetes. Sequencing was carried out using naive CD4+ T cells from blood. The CDR3 DNA is TGTGCCAGCAGTCCTCGAACAGGGAACACCGGGGAGCTGTTTTTT. It yields the protein CASSPRTGNTGELFF.